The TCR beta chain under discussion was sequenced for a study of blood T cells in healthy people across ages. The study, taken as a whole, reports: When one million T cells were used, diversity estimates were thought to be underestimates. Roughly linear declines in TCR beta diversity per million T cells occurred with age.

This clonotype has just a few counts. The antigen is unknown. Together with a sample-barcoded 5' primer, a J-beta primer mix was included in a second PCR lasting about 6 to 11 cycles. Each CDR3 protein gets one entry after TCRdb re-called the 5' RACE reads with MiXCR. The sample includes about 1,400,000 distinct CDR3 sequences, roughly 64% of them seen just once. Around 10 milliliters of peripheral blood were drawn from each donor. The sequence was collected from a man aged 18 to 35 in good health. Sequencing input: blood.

For the CDR3, the DNA is TGTGCCAGCAGCATTAGACTAGAGTTGGACGAGCAGTACTTC. Protein product: CASSIRLELDEQYF. The chain joins TRBV7-2 to TRBJ2-7; D is possibly TRBD2 (6 bases). The CDR3 is 14 amino acids. The V end lost 5 bases, the J end lost 5 bases, and 16 bases lay between the germline ends. From germline, CDR1 is SGHTA and CDR2 FQGNSA.